A single sample is the source of the 8 T cell receptor beta chains below, sequenced in a study of glioma-infiltrating T cells after dendritic cell vaccination. The data were produced by immunoSEQ multiplex PCR, yet TCRdb's version contains in-frame clones alone and is incomplete. The sample includes about 92,000 clones, over 75% of them seen just once. The source material was blood, sampled before dendritic cell vaccination. The origin of the receptors is a human donor with glioblastoma.

V and J are TRBV13 and TRBJ2-2, with TRBD2 matching 11 bases. This CDR3 has 17 residues. CDR1 PRHDT and CDR2 FYEKMQ come from the germline V gene (reference sequence). V trimming: 0 bases; J trimming: 1 base; junction bases outside the gene matches: 1. The DNA of the CDR3 is TGTGCCAGCAGCTTAGGTGGACTAGCGGGGAACACCGGGGAGCTGTTTTTT. It is translated as CASSLGGLAGNTGELFF.

The gene calls are TRBV5-1 and TRBJ2-5, with no clear D. CDR1 SGHRS and CDR2 YFSETQ come from the germline V gene. The V end lost 4 bases, the J end lost 0 bases, and 4 bases lay between the germline ends. The length of the CDR3 is 12 residues. This CDR3 is CASSEDQETQYF. CDR3 nucleotide sequence: TGCGCCAGCAGCGAGGACCAAGAGACCCAGTACTTC.

V gene TRBV7-6 combines with J gene TRBJ1-1, with 8 nucleotides matching TRBD1. Germline V CDR1 and CDR2: SGHVS, FNYEAQ. V lost 1 base and J lost 0; bases outside the gene matches: 4. The CDR3 covers 16 residues. CDR3 DNA: TGTGCCAGCAGCTTAGTCGGACAGGGCATGAACACTGAAGCTTTCTTT. It codes for CASSLVGQGMNTEAFF. The full variable domain, rest sourced from reference TRBV7-6 and TRBJ1-1, is GAGVSQSPRYKVTKRGQDVALRCDPISGHVSLYWYRQALGQGPEFLTYFNYEAQQDKSGLPNDRFSAERPEGSISTLTIQRTEQRDSAMYRCASSLVGQGMNTEAFFGQGTRLTVV.

This clone was seen only once. The chain joins TRBV27 to TRBJ2-1, with D perhaps TRBD1 (6 bases). The CDR3 is 16 residues long. Trimming left V 6 bases short and J 0 bases short, with 15 bases between. The V gene's germline CDR1 is MNHEY and CDR2 SMNVEV (reference sequence). CDR3 loop: CASRRYRESSYNEQFF. CDR3 sequence (DNA): TGTGCCAGCAGAAGATACAGGGAAAGCTCCTACAATGAGCAGTTCTTC.

This chain uses TRBV4-3 with TRBJ2-7, with D tentatively TRBD2 (5 bases). Trimming removed 0 bases from V and 0 bases from J, with 12 bases in between. The CDR3 is 16 residues long. CDR1 and CDR2 from the germline V gene are LGHNA and YSLEER. DNA of the CDR3: TGCGCCAGCAGCCAAGATCACGGGATCATCTCCTACGAGCAGTACTTC. Its protein product is CASSQDHGIISYEQYF.

The chain couples TRBV7-6 to TRBJ2-1; 8 nucleotides agree with TRBD1. The germline V gene encodes CDR1 SGHVS and CDR2 FNYEAQ. The length of the CDR3 is 16 residues. V was pared by 5 bases and J by 1 base, with 7 bases of the junction left unmatched. This CDR3 is CASSVQGVKSYNEQFF. For the CDR3, the DNA is TGTGCCAGCAGCGTACAGGGGGTCAAGTCCTACAATGAGCAGTTCTTC.

J is TRBJ1-6 and V is TRBV19; 7 bases line up with TRBD1. The CDR3 runs 15 residues. Trimming removed 1 base from V and 8 bases from J; junction bases left unmatched: 5. Germline V lookup: CDR1 LNHDA, CDR2 SQIVND (reference sequence). CDR3 nucleotides: TGTGCCAGTAGTATAGCGACAGGGAGGTATTCACCCCTCCACTTT. Translated: CASSIATGRYSPLHF.

Regarding this clone: The junction differs from germline at one of its ends, possibly a read error. Other DNA variants within this sample encode the same CDR3. J is TRBJ1-1 and V is TRBV23-1, with TRBD1 as a possible D gene (5 bases). TRBV23-1 is recorded as an ORF, its role being uncertain. The CDR3 contains 18 residues. CDR3 coding DNA: TGCGCCAGCAGTCACGGGAGACAGATTTCTAGAAGCAACACTGAGGCTTTCTTT. Residues: CASSHGRQISRSNTEAFF.